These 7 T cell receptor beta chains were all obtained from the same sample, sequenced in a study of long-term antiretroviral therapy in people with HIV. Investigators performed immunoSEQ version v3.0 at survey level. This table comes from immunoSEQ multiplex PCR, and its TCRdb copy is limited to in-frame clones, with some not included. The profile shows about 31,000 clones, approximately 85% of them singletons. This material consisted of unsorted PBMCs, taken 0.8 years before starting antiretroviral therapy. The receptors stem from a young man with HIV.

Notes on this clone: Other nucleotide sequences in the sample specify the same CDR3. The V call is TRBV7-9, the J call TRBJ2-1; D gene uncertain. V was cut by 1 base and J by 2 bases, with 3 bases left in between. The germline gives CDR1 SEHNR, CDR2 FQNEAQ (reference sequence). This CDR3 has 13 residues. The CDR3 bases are TGTGCCAGCAGCTTAGGGACCTACAATGAGCAGTTCTTC. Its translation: CASSLGTYNEQFF.

The CDR3 is CASSYWGQGHNEQYF. The CDR3, as DNA: TGTGCCAGCAGTTACTGGGGACAGGGGCACAACGAGCAGTACTTC. V usage is TRBV6-5 and J usage is TRBJ2-7, with 10 bases matching TRBD1. With 1 base clipped from V and 5 bases from J, the junction kept 5 bases outside the gene matches. The length of the CDR3 is 15 residues. Germline CDR1 is MNHEY and CDR2 is SVGAGI.

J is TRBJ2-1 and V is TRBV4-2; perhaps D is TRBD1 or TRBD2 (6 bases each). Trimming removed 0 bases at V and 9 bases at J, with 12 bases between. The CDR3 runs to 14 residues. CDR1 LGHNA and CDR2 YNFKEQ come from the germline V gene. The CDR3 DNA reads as TGTGCCAGCAGCCAAGATGGAGGGGGATCTGAGCAGTTCTTC. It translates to CASSQDGGGSEQFF.

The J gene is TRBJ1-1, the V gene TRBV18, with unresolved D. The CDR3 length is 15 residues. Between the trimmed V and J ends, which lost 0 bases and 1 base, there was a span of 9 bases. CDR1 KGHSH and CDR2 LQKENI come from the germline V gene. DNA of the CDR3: TGTGCCAGCTCACCACCCTTATCGGGGAACACTGAAGCTTTCTTT. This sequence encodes CASSPPLSGNTEAFF.

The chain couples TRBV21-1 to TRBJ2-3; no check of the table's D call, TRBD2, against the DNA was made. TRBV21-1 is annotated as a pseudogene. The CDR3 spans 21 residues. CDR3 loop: CASSKTPCGGASLPSTDTQYF. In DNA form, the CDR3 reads TGTGCCAGCAGCAAGACCCCATGCGGGGGGGCCAGCCTGCCTAGCACAGATACGCAGTATTTT.

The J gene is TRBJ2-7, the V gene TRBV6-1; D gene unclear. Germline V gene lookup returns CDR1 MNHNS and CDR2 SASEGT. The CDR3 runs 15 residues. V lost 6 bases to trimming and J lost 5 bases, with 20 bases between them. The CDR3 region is CASSLTRFPGDEQYF. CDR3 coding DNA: TGTGCCAGCAGCCTCACGCGTTTTCCGGGCGACGAGCAGTACTTC.

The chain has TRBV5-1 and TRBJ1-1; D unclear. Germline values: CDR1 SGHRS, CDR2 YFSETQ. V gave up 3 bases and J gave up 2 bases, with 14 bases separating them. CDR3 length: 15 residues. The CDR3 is CASSSFRRANTEAFF. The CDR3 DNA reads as TGCGCCAGCAGCTCTTTTCGGCGGGCAAACACTGAAGCTTTCTTT.